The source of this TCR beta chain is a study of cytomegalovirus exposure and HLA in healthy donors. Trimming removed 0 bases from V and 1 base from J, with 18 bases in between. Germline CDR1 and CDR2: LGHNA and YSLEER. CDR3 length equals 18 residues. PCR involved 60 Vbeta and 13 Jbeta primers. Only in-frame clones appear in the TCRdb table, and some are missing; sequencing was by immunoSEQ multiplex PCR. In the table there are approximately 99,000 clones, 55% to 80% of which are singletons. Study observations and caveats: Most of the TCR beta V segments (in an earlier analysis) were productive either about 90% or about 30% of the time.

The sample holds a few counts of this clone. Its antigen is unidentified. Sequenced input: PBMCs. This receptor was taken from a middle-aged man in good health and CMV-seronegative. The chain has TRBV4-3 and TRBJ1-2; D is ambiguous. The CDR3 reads CASSQEIGQQRLNYGYTF. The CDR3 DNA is TGCGCCAGCAGCCAAGAAATTGGCCAGCAGAGACTTAACTATGGCTACACCTTC.